The rows below give T cell receptor beta chains drawn from one sample of a study of regulatory T cells in long-lasting Graves disease. MiXCR, applied by TCRdb to the multiplex PCR reads, yields one record per CDR3 protein. The sample has 400,000 to 500,000 distinct CDR3 sequences, 15% to 20% seen once. This sample was also put to use in a study of T cells in Graves' hyperthyroidism and ophthalmopathy.

Material: peripheral blood mononuclear cells (PBMCs), obtained at new diagnosis, from a patient treated with antithyroid drugs. The receptors derive from a woman under 30 with Graves disease. CDR3s include the opening cysteine and the closing phenylalanine or tryptophan. Each record gives: J gene, V gene, clone size, D gene, CDR3 protein, CDR3 DNA. The D gene is left open where the match is weak. Some rows mark clone size as missing; the rest say once, few, many or name a class of expanded clone.

J: TRBJ2-2
V: TRBV13
size: few
D: TRBD1
CDR3: CASSVRQGTTGELFF
DNA: TGTGCCAGCAGCGTAAGACAGGGTACCACCGGGGAGCTGTTTTTT

J: TRBJ2-7
V: TRBV6-1
size: NA
D: NA
CDR3: CASSEGMDRGYEQYF
DNA: TGTGCCAGCAGTGAAGGTATGGATAGGGGCTACGAGCAGTACTTC

J: TRBJ1-1
V: TRBV6-1
size: many
D: NA
CDR3: CASSDRPATEAFF
DNA: TGTGCCAGCAGTGACCGGCCGGCCACTGAAGCTTTCTTT

J: TRBJ2-1
V: TRBV29-1
size: many
D: TRBD2
CDR3: CSVEGAGGRNEQFF
DNA: TGCAGCGTTGAGGGAGCGGGAGGCCGGAATGAGCAGTTCTTC

J: TRBJ2-7
V: TRBV19
size: NA
D: TRBD2
CDR3: CASSMGLADYEQYF
DNA: TGTGCCAGTAGTATGGGACTAGCGGACTACGAGCAGTACTTC

J: TRBJ1-5
V: TRBV28
size: many
D: TRBD1
CDR3: CASSLLRGQGPQHF
DNA: TGTGCCAGCAGTTTACTCAGGGGGCAGGGGCCCCAGCATTTT

J: TRBJ1-1
V: TRBV5-1
size: many
D: TRBD1
CDR3: CASSPRTGSSSEAFF
DNA: TGCGCCAGCAGCCCCAGGACAGGGTCGAGCTCCGAAGCTTTCTTT

J: TRBJ2-1
V: TRBV12-3/TRBV12-4
size: few
D: TRBD2
CDR3: CASTLGTSGSFGEQFF
DNA: TGTGCCAGCACCCTCGGGACTAGCGGGAGTTTTGGTGAGCAGTTCTTC

J: TRBJ2-1
V: TRBV29-1
size: many
D: TRBD2
CDR3: CSVSGTSGYNEQFF
DNA: TGCAGCGTCTCTGGGACTAGCGGCTACAATGAGCAGTTCTTC

J: TRBJ2-6
V: TRBV6-5
size: few
D: NA
CDR3: CASSYAGLSGANVLTF
DNA: TGTGCCAGCAGTTACGCAGGCCTCTCTGGGGCCAACGTCCTGACTTTC

J: TRBJ2-7
V: TRBV7-2
size: many
D: TRBD2
CDR3: CASSLGAGAGEQYF
DNA: TGTGCCAGCAGCTTGGGAGCGGGAGCGGGTGAGCAGTACTTC

J: TRBJ2-5
V: TRBV2
size: many
D: NA
CDR3: CASRGVQETQYF
DNA: TGTGCCAGCCGGGGCGTGCAAGAGACCCAGTACTTC

J: TRBJ2-3
V: TRBV4-1
size: few
D: TRBD1
CDR3: CASSREVPGQGASDTQYF
DNA: TGCGCCAGCAGCCGCGAGGTACCGGGACAGGGGGCTTCGGATACGCAGTATTTT

J: TRBJ1-1
V: TRBV19
size: many
D: TRBD1
CDR3: CASGYRGPMNTEAFF
DNA: TGTGCCAGTGGTTACAGGGGGCCGATGAACACTGAAGCTTTCTTT

J: TRBJ2-7
V: TRBV28
size: NA
D: TRBD2
CDR3: CASKAGSSYEQYF
DNA: TGTGCCAGTAAAGCGGGAAGCTCCTACGAGCAGTACTTC

J: TRBJ1-1
V: TRBV11-2
size: many
D: TRBD1
CDR3: CASRWDRGNTEAFF
DNA: TGTGCCAGCAGGTGGGACAGGGGGAACACTGAAGCTTTCTTT

J: TRBJ2-5
V: TRBV3-1
size: NA
D: NA
CDR3: CASSQVFQETQYF
DNA: TGTGCCAGCAGCCAAGTATTTCAAGAGACCCAGTACTTC

J: TRBJ1-3
V: TRBV7-9
size: NA
D: NA
CDR3: CANRQISGNTIYF
DNA: TGTGCCAACCGACAGATCTCTGGAAACACCATATATTTT

J: TRBJ2-5
V: TRBV7-9
size: many
D: TRBD2
CDR3: CASSVPGGSETQYF
DNA: TGTGCCAGCAGCGTACCGGGGGGATCGGAGACCCAGTACTTC

J: TRBJ2-3
V: TRBV29-1
size: few
D: TRBD2
CDR3: CSTGLAGGYTQYF
DNA: TGCAGCACAGGACTAGCGGGAGGATATACGCAGTATTTT

J: TRBJ2-1
V: TRBV5-1
size: NA
D: TRBD2
CDR3: CASSPTSAEQFF
DNA: TGCGCCAGCAGCCCAACTAGCGCTGAGCAGTTCTTC

J: TRBJ1-2
V: TRBV20-1
size: many
D: NA
CDR3: CSASPGQTSGYTF
DNA: TGCAGTGCTAGCCCTGGACAAACAAGCGGCTACACCTTC

J: TRBJ2-5
V: TRBV7-9
size: many
D: NA
CDR3: CAVFGLGNQETQYF
DNA: TGTGCCGTTTTCGGGCTAGGGAACCAAGAGACCCAGTACTTC

J: TRBJ2-7
V: TRBV19
size: NA
D: TRBD1
CDR3: CASSIGTGTYEQYF
DNA: TGTGCCAGTAGTATAGGGACAGGTACCTACGAGCAGTACTTC